This T cell receptor (beta chain) was documented in a study of cytomegalovirus exposure and HLA in healthy donors. This CDR3 spans 16 amino acids. Trimming left V 1 base short and J 0 bases short, with 11 bases between. Germline V gene data show CDR1 as SGHRS and CDR2 as YFSETQ. The PCR contained 60 Vbeta and 13 Jbeta primers. TCRdb keeps only in-frame clones here, not all; method: immunoSEQ multiplex PCR. The data hold 150,000 to 200,000 clones, with about 88% observed a single time. The chain has TRBV5-1 and TRBJ2-1; no clear D. Sequenced input: PBMCs. The receptor was derived from a woman between 18 and 29 years old in good health and CMV-seronegative. The CDR3 sequence is CASSLPVTSSYNEQFF. The CDR3 bases are TGCGCCAGCAGCTTGCCCGTTACAAGCTCCTACAATGAGCAGTTCTTC.